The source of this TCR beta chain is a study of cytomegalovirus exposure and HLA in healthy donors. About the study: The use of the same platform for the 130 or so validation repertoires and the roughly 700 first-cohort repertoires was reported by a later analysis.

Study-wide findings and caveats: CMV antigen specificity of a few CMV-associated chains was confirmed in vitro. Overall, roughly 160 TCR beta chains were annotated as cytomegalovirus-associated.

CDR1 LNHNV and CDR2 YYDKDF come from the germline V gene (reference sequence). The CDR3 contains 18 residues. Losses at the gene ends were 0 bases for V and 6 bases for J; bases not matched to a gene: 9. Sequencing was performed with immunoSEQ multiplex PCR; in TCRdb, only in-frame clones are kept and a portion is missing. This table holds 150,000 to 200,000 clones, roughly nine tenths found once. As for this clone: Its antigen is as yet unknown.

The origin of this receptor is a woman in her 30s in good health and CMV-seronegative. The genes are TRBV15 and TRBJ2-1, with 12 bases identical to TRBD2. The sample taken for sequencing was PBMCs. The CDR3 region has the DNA TGTGCCACCAGCAGAGATTGGGCTAGCGGGGGGGCTCTCAATGAGCAGTTCTTC. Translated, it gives CATSRDWASGGALNEQFF.